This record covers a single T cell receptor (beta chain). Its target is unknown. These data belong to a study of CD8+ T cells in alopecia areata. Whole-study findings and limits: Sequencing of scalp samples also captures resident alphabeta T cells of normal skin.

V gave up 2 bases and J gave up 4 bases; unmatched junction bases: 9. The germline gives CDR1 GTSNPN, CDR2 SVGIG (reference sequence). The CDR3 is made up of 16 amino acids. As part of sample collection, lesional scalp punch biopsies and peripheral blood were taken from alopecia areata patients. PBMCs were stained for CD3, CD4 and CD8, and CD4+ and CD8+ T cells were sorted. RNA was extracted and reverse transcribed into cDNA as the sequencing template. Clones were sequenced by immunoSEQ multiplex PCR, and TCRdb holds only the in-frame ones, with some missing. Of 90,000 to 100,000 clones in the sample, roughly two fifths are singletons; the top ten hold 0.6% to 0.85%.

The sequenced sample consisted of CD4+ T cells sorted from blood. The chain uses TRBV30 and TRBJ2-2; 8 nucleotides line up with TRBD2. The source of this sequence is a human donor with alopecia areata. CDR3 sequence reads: CAWSRIAGPGTGELFF. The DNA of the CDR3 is TGTGCCTGGAGTCGGATAGCGGGACCTGGCACCGGGGAGCTGTTTTTT.